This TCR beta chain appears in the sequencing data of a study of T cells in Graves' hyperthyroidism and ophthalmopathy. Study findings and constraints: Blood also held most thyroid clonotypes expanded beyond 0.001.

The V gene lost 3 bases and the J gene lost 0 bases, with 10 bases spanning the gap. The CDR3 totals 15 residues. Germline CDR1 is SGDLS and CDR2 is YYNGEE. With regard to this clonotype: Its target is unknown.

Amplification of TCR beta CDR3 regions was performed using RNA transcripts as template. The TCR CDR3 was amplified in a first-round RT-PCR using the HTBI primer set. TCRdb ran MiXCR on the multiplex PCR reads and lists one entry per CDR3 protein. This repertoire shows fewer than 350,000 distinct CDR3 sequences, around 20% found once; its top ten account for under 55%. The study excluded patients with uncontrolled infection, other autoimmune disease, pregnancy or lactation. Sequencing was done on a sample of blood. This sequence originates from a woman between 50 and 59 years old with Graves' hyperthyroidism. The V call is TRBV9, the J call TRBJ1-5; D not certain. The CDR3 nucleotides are TGTGCCAGCAGCGAACGGGGAGATAGCAATCAGCCCCAGCATTTT. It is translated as CASSERGDSNQPQHF. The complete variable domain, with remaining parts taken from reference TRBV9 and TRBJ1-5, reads DSGVTQTPKHLITATGQRVTLRCSPRSGDLSVYWYQQSLDQGLQFLIQYYNGEERAKGNILERFSAQQFPDLHSELNLSSLELGDSALYFCASSERGDSNQPQHFGDGTRLSIL.